The entry that follows covers one T cell receptor (beta chain) sequence. The V and J ends lost 8 bases and 4 bases respectively, with 11 bases between them. CDR1 and CDR2 from the germline V gene are MNHEY and SVGAGI. The length of the CDR3 is 12 residues. The data are from a study of blood T cell repertoires in COVID-19. Some clones are missing from TCRdb's copy, which holds only in-frame ones; the method was immunoSEQ multiplex PCR. The sample yields roughly 42,000 clones, under 85% seen once. Sequencing input: peripheral blood. The chain joins TRBV6-5 to TRBJ1-1, with D possibly being TRBD1 (6 bases). This clonotype was obtained from a human donor in a cohort sampled during active COVID-19. The CDR3 DNA reads as TGTGCCAGCCGGACAGATTTCACTGAAGCTTTCTTT. It encodes CASRTDFTEAFF.